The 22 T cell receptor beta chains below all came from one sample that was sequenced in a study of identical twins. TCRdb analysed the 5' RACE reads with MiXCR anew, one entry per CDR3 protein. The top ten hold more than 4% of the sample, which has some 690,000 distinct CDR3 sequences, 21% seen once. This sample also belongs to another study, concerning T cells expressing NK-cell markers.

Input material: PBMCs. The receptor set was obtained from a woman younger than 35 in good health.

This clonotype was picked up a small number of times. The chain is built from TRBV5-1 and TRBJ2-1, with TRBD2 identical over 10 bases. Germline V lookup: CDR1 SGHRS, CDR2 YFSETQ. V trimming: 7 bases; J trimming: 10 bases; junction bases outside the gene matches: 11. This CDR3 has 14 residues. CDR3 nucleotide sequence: TGCGCCAGCTGTTGGCTAGCGGGAGATTACGAGCAGTTCTTC. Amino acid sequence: CASCWLAGDYEQFF. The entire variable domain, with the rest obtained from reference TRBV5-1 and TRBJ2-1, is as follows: KAGVTQTPRYLIKTRGQQVTLSCSPISGHRSVSWYQQTPGQGLQFLFEYFSETQRNKGNFPGRFSGRQFSNSRSEMNVSTLELGDSALYLCASCWLAGDYEQFFGPGTRLTVL.

The CDR3 sequence is CASRIAGGVGEQFF. The CDR3 DNA reads TGTGCCAGCAGAATAGCGGGGGGGGTCGGTGAGCAGTTCTTC. This chain connects TRBV12-3 or TRBV12-4 to TRBJ2-1; 11 nucleotides agree with TRBD2. The CDR3 covers 14 residues. Trimming removed 6 bases from V and 9 bases from J; junction bases left unmatched: 7.

The CDR3 nucleotides are TGTGCCAGCAGTTACTCGCCTATGAGCTCCTGGGGTGGCTACACCTTC. Protein product: CASSYSPMSSWGGYTF. The chain joins TRBV6-5 to TRBJ1-2; no reliable D call. CDR3 length: 16 residues. Trimming cost V 0 bases and J 7 bases, with 18 bases left between them. The germline gives CDR1 MNHEY, CDR2 SVGAGI.

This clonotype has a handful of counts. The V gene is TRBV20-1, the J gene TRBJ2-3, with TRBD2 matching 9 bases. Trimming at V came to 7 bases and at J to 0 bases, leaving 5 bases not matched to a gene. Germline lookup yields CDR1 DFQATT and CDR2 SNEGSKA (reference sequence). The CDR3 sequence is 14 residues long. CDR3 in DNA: TGCAGTGTCGCGGGGGGGCAGAGCACAGATACGCAGTATTTT. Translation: CSVAGGQSTDTQYF.

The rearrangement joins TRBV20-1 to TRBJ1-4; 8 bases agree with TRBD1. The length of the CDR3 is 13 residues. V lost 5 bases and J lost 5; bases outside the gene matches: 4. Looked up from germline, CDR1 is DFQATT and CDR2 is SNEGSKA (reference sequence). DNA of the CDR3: TGCAGTGCTGGGGGGACAGGAAATGAAAAACTGTTTTTT. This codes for CSAGGTGNEKLFF.

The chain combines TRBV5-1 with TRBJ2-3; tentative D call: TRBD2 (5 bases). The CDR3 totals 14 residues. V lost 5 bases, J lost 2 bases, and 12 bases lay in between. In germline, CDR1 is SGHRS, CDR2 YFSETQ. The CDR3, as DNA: TGCGCCAGCAGGCTCTCGGGGTTCACAGATACGCAGTATTTT. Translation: CASRLSGFTDTQYF.

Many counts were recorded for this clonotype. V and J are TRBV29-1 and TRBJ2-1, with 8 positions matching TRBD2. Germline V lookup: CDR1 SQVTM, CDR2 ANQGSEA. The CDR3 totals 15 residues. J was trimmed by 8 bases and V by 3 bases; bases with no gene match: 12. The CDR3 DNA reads TGCAGCGTTGAGCCCCCGGGAGGGCCTTTTGATGAGCAGTTCTTC. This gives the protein CSVEPPGGPFDEQFF.

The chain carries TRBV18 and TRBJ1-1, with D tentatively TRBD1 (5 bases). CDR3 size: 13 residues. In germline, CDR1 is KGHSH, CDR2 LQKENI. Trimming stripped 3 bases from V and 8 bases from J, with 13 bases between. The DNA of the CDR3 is TGTGCCAGCTCACCCACAGGAGGTTGGGAAGCTTTCTTT. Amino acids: CASSPTGGWEAFF.

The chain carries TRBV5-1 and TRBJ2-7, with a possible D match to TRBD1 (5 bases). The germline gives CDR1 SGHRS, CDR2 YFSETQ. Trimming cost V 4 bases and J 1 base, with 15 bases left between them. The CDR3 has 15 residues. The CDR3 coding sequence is TGCGCCAGCAGCCTTACGAAGGGGTATTCCTACGAGCAGTACTTC. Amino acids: CASSLTKGYSYEQYF.

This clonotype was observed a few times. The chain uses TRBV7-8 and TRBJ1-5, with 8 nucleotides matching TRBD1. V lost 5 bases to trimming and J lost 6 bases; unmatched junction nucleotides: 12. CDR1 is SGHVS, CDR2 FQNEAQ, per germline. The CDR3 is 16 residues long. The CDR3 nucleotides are TGTGCCAGCAGCGCAGGACAGGGAGTCCGGTTTCAGCCCCAGCATTTT. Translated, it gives CASSAGQGVRFQPQHF.

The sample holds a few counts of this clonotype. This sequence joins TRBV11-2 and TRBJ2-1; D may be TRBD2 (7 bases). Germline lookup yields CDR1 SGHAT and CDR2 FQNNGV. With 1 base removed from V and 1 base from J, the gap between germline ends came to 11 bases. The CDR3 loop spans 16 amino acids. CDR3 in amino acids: CASSLVGRGSYNEQFF. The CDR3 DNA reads TGTGCCAGCAGCTTAGTAGGGAGGGGGTCCTACAATGAGCAGTTCTTC.

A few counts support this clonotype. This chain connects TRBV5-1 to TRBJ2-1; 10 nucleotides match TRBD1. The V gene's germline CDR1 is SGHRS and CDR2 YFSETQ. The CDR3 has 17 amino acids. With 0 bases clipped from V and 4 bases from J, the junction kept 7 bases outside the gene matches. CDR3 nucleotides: TGCGCCAGCAGCTTGGGGACAGGGGGGGCGAGGTACAATGAGCAGTTCTTC. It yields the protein CASSLGTGGARYNEQFF. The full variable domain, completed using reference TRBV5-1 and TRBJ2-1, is KAGVTQTPRYLIKTRGQQVTLSCSPISGHRSVSWYQQTPGQGLQFLFEYFSETQRNKGNFPGRFSGRQFSNSRSEMNVSTLELGDSALYLCASSLGTGGARYNEQFFGPGTRLTVL.

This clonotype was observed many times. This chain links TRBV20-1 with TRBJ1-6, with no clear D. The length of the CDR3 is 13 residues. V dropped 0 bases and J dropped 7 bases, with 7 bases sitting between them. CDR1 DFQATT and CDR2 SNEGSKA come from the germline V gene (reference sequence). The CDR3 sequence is CSARDDPNSPLHF. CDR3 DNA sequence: TGCAGTGCTAGAGATGACCCCAATTCACCCCTCCACTTT.

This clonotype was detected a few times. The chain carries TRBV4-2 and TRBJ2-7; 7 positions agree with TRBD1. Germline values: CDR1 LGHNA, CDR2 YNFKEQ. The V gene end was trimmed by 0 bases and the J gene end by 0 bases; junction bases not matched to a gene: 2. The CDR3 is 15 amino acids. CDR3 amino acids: CASSQDWDSSYEQYF. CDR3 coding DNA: TGTGCCAGCAGCCAAGACTGGGACAGCTCCTACGAGCAGTACTTC.

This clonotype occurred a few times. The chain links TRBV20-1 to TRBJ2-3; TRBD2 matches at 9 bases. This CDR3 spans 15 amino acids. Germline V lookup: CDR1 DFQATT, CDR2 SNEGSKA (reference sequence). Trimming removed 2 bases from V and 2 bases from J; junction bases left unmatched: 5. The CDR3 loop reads CSARSQRGVTDTQYF. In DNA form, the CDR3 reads TGCAGTGCTAGATCGCAGCGGGGGGTCACAGATACGCAGTATTTT.

CDR3 bases: TGTGCCAGCAGCTCCCCCCAAACGTCTTACAATGAGCAGTTCTTC. Protein product: CASSSPQTSYNEQFF. The chain employs TRBV7-9 and TRBJ2-1; no definite D call. Deletions cut 4 bases from V and 4 bases from J, with 14 bases between. The CDR3 loop spans 15 amino acids. Germline CDR1 SEHNR, CDR2 FQNEAQ (reference sequence).

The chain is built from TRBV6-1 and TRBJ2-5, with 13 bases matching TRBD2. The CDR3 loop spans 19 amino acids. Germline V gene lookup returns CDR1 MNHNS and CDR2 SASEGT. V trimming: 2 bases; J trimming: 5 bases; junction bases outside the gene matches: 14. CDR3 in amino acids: CASSENDRLAGGLVETQYF. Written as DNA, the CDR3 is TGTGCCAGCAGTGAAAATGACCGACTAGCGGGGGGTCTCGTGGAGACCCAGTACTTC.

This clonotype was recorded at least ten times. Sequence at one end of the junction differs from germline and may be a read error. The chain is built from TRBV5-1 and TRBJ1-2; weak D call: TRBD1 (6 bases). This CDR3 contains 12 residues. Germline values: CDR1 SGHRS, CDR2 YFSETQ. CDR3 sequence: CASSSDRYGYTF. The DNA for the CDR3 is TGTGCCAGCAGCTCGGACAGATATGGCTACACCTTC.

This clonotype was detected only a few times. The CDR3 bases are TGCAGTGCTAGTTGGCCTAGCGGGGGGGTTTACTCTGGGGCCAACGTCCTGACTTTC. This gives the protein CSASWPSGGVYSGANVLTF. J is TRBJ2-6 and V is TRBV20-1; 12 bases map to TRBD2. The CDR3 runs to 19 residues. Unmatched junction bases numbered 9, after V lost 3 bases and J lost 0 bases. The germline CDR1 and CDR2 sequences are DFQATT and SNEGSKA (reference sequence).

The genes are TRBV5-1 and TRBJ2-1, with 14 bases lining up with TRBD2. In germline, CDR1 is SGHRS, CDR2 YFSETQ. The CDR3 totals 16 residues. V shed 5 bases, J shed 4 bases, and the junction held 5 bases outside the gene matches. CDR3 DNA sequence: TGCGCCAGCAGGACGGGGACTAGCGGGAGTTACAATGAGCAGTTCTTC. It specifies CASRTGTSGSYNEQFF.

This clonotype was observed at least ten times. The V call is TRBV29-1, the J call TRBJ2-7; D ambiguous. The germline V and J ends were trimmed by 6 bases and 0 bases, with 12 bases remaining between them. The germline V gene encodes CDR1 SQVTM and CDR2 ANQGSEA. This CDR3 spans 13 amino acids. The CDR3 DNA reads TGCAGCGTCTTCACTTTTAGCTCCTACGAGCAGTACTTC. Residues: CSVFTFSSYEQYF.

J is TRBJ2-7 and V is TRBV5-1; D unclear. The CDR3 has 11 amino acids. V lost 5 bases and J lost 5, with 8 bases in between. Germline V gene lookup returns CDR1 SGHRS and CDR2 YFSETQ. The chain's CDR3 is CASRLLNEQYF. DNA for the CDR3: TGCGCCAGCAGGCTTCTCAACGAGCAGTACTTC. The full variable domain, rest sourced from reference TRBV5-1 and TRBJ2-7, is KAGVTQTPRYLIKTRGQQVTLSCSPISGHRSVSWYQQTPGQGLQFLFEYFSETQRNKGNFPGRFSGRQFSNSRSEMNVSTLELGDSALYLCASRLLNEQYFGPGTRLTVT.